This T cell receptor beta chain was sequenced in a study of shared clonotypes between healthy human individuals. Produced via immunoSEQ multiplex PCR; TCRdb's table is partial and in-frame only. Here the sample spans some 1,400,000 clones, approximately 96% being singletons. Germline assignment: CDR1 MDHEN and CDR2 SYDVKM. V was shortened by 1 base and J by 0 bases, with 7 bases between the two germline ends. The CDR3 runs 15 residues. The TCR originated in a man aged 25-45 years in good health. The specimen was naive CD4+ T cells sorted from blood. The subset is: CD45RA+ positively selected. This chain uses TRBV28 with TRBJ2-1; no clear D. The CDR3 spells CASSLFLPSYNEQFF. Here the CDR3 DNA reads TGTGCCAGCAGTTTATTCCTACCCTCCTACAATGAGCAGTTCTTC.